This T cell receptor (beta chain) was sequenced for a study of cytomegalovirus exposure and HLA in healthy donors. Notes on the study in general: Researchers reported that a few CMV-associated chains were confirmed in vitro as CMV antigen-specific. The listing of approximately 160 TCR beta chains classed them as cytomegalovirus-associated.

The length of the CDR3 is 15 residues. The germline CDR1 and CDR2 sequences are SGHTA and FQGNSA. The J segment lost 1 base and the V segment lost 6 bases, leaving 5 bases of the junction unmatched. The PCR employed 60 Vbeta primers together with 13 Jbeta primers. Only in-frame clones appear in the TCRdb table, and some are missing; sequencing was by immunoSEQ multiplex PCR. Seen here are 150,000 or so clones, roughly 80% observed once, and the top ten hold about 5%. Remarks on this clone: The antigen is undetermined.

The rearrangement uses TRBV7-2 and TRBJ2-7, with 11 bases identical to TRBD2. The sequence was obtained from a woman in her forties or fifties in good health and CMV-seropositive. Sequencing was carried out using PBMCs. CDR3 sequence: CASSNSGGASYEQYF. CDR3 DNA: TGTGCCAGCAGTAATAGCGGGGGGGCGTCCTACGAGCAGTACTTC. Full variable domain (rest looked up from reference TRBV7-2 and TRBJ2-7): GAGVSQSPSNKVTEKGKDVELRCDPISGHTALYWYRQSLGQGLEFLIYFQGNSAPDKSGLPSDRFSAERTGGSVSTLTIQRTQQEDSAVYLCASSNSGGASYEQYFGPGTRLTVT.